These 15 T cell receptor beta chains originate from one sample sequenced in a study of spatial heterogeneity in lung cancer. Time point given: sample taken at primary tumor resection. Unsorted whole RNA samples from tumor, nontumor lung or frozen PBMC were sequenced. TCRdb independently ran MiXCR on the 5' RACE reads; one entry per CDR3 protein. The table shows approximately 11,000 distinct CDR3 sequences, with less than 5% occurring only once. This material consisted of normal lung tissue next to the tumor, taken at surgery. These receptors all come from a male donor with early-stage non-small cell lung cancer.

Many counts were recorded for this clonotype. V gene TRBV13 combines with J gene TRBJ2-1, with 13 nucleotides matching TRBD2. CDR1 is PRHDT and CDR2 is FYEKMQ in the germline V gene (reference sequence). After removal of 4 bases from V and 8 bases from J, the junction contained 5 bases not matched to a gene. This CDR3 is built from 15 residues. CDR3 DNA sequence: TGTGCCAGCAGCTGGACTAGCGGGAGTAACTATGAGCAGTTCTTC. This gives the protein CASSWTSGSNYEQFF. The full variable domain, its missing parts supplied by reference TRBV13 and TRBJ2-1, is AAGVIQSPRHLIKEKRETATLKCYPIPRHDTVYWYQQGPGQDPQFLISFYEKMQSDKGSIPDRFSAQQFSDYHSELNMSSLELGDSALYFCASSWTSGSNYEQFFGPGTRLTVL.

The CDR3 loop reads CASILSGGTQETQYF. The DNA for the CDR3 is TGTGCCAGCATCCTTAGCGGGGGGACTCAAGAGACCCAGTACTTC. The chain uses TRBV6-6 and TRBJ2-5; 10 bases are a match to TRBD2. The V gene end was trimmed by 7 bases and the J gene end by 2 bases; junction bases not matched to a gene: 7. Germline loops: CDR1 MNHNY, CDR2 SVGAGI (reference sequence). The CDR3 extends over 15 amino acids.

This clonotype was counted ten times or more. The chain combines TRBV20-1 with TRBJ2-5; TRBD2 might be the D (5 bases). The germline V gene has CDR1 DFQATT and CDR2 SNEGSKA (reference sequence). The CDR3 has 14 amino acids. Written as DNA, the CDR3 is TGCAGCGCGGAGAGCGGACCGTACCAAGAGACCCAGTACTTC. Its translation is CSAESGPYQETQYF.

There are many counts of this clonotype. This chain uses TRBV5-4 with TRBJ2-1; possibly TRBD1 for D (5 bases). This CDR3 spans 14 amino acids. V lost 4 bases and J lost 8, with 16 bases in between. Germline V gene sequence: CDR1 SGHNT, CDR2 YYREEE (reference sequence). The CDR3: CASSPRQFGDEQFF. The CDR3 bases are TGTGCCAGCAGCCCCCGACAGTTTGGCGATGAGCAGTTCTTC.

This clonotype was seen ten or more times. The chain has TRBV10-3 and TRBJ2-7; 7 bases align to TRBD2. Germline CDR1 reads ENHRY; CDR2 reads SYGVKD. The CDR3 extends over 15 amino acids. The V gene end was trimmed by 0 bases and the J gene end by 2 bases; junction bases not matched to a gene: 4. The CDR3 DNA sequence: TGTGCCATCAGTGAGTCGAAGGGAGGGACCTACGAGCAGTACTTC. Protein product: CAISESKGGTYEQYF.

This clonotype is classed as medium-sized. The chain has TRBV2 and TRBJ1-5; D gene ambiguous. The CDR3 covers 13 residues. The germline V gene has CDR1 SNHLY and CDR2 FYNNEI. V was trimmed by 5 bases and J by 3 bases, leaving 8 bases between them. The CDR3 spells CASSMDYNQPQHF. CDR3 bases: TGTGCCAGCAGTATGGACTACAATCAGCCCCAGCATTTT.

This clonotype appeared many times. The chain links TRBV6-5 to TRBJ1-5, with D tentatively TRBD1 (6 bases). The ends were cut back, 4 bases at V and 1 base at J, with 8 bases in the middle. The length of the CDR3 is 14 residues. Germline lookup yields CDR1 MNHEY and CDR2 SVGAGI. The CDR3 sequence is CASSFDRSNQPQHF. The CDR3 DNA is TGTGCCAGCAGTTTTGACAGGAGCAATCAGCCCCAGCATTTT.

Within the sample, this clonotype is medium-sized. The V gene is TRBV29-1, the J gene TRBJ2-2; TRBD1 matches at 10 bases. Germline V gives CDR1 SQVTM, CDR2 ANQGSEA. V lost 7 bases to trimming and J lost 2 bases; unmatched junction nucleotides: 10. The CDR3 covers 16 residues. The chain's CDR3 is CSATRDRGLNTGELFF. The CDR3 DNA sequence: TGCAGCGCAACCCGGGACAGGGGCCTTAACACCGGGGAGCTGTTTTTT.

This clonotype appeared many times. This rearrangement joins TRBV5-6 to TRBJ1-5; 9 positions agree with TRBD1. Trimming cost V 3 bases and J 6 bases; bases outside gene matches: 4. CDR1 is SGHDT, CDR2 YYEEEE, per germline. This CDR3 contains 14 residues. The CDR3 region has the DNA TGTGCCAGCAGCTCCTACAGGGGGCTTCAGCCCCAGCATTTT. It codes for CASSSYRGLQPQHF. Variable domain in full (rest from reference TRBV5-6 and TRBJ1-5): DAGVTQSPTHLIKTRGQQVTLRCSPKSGHDTVSWYQQALGQGPQFIFQYYEEEERQRGNFPDRFSGHQFPNYSSELNVNALLLGDSALYLCASSSYRGLQPQHFGDGTRLSIL.

In this sample, this clonotype turned up many times. The chain employs TRBV27 and TRBJ2-7, with no clear D. The germline gives CDR1 MNHEY, CDR2 SMNVEV (reference sequence). Trimming left V 5 bases short and J 3 bases short, with 11 bases between. The CDR3 sequence is 13 residues long. CDR3: CASSPNRLYEQYF. The CDR3 nucleotides read TGTGCCAGCAGTCCCAACCGACTCTACGAGCAGTACTTC.

This clonotype was seen many times. The chain has TRBV7-9 and TRBJ2-5; a weak D match, TRBD2 (6 bases). The CDR3 contains 15 residues. Looked up from germline, CDR1 is SEHNR and CDR2 is FQNEAQ (reference sequence). V lost 6 bases and J 2 bases, leaving 16 bases between the germline ends. The CDR3 DNA is TGTGCCAGCAGTTATAGGGGACTGATGCAAGAGACCCAGTACTTC. Translating gives CASSYRGLMQETQYF.

This clonotype was counted many times. This chain connects TRBV18 to TRBJ1-1; 9 bases map to TRBD1. This CDR3 comprises 15 residues. J lost 3 bases, V lost 3 bases, and 5 bases had no gene match. Germline V gene lookup returns CDR1 KGHSH and CDR2 LQKENI. CDR3: CASSPKTGGYTEAFF. CDR3 bases: TGTGCCAGCTCACCCAAGACAGGGGGATACACTGAAGCTTTCTTT.

This clonotype was seen many times. V usage is TRBV6-2 or TRBV6-3 and J usage is TRBJ1-5, with D possibly TRBD1 on 5 matching bases. The germline gives CDR1 MNHEY, CDR2 SVGEGT. The V gene lost 7 bases and the J gene lost 4 bases, with 17 bases spanning the gap. This CDR3 comprises 15 residues. The CDR3 sequence is CASTGKGQGNQPQHF. CDR3 nucleotide sequence: TGTGCCAGCACCGGTAAGGGCCAGGGAAATCAGCCCCAGCATTTT.

This clonotype was seen many times. This chain links TRBV9 with TRBJ2-7; no definite D call. This CDR3 region has 15 residues. V lost 0 bases and J 2 bases, leaving 12 bases between the germline ends. From germline, CDR1 is SGDLS and CDR2 YYNGEE. The CDR3 region is CASSVAVRLTYEQYF. As DNA, the CDR3 is TGTGCCAGCAGCGTAGCCGTCCGGCTTACCTACGAGCAGTACTTC.

This clonotype was detected ten times or more. V gene TRBV20-1 combines with J gene TRBJ2-3; 8 bases are a match to TRBD2. V dropped 6 bases and J dropped 4; count of bases not matched to a gene: 9. The CDR3 is made up of 14 amino acids. Per germline, CDR1 DFQATT and CDR2 SNEGSKA (reference sequence). CDR3 protein: CSALRSGGPDTQYF. CDR3 bases: TGCAGTGCCCTCCGGAGCGGGGGCCCAGATACGCAGTATTTT.